Below are 2 T cell receptor beta chains sequenced from a single sample in a study of STAT5B mutations in CD4+ large granular lymphocyte leukemia. Generated by immunoSEQ multiplex PCR, the TCRdb table keeps only in-frame clones and is missing some. The sample includes under 35,000 clones, about 71% of them seen just once. Sequencing was done on a sample of CD4+ T cells from blood buffy coats. The origin of the receptors is a human donor in good health.

CDR3 amino acids: CASSFGGSQETQYF. The CDR3 nucleotides are TGTGCCAGCAGTTTCGGCGGATCACAAGAGACCCAGTACTTC. The genes are TRBV28 and TRBJ2-5; D is ambiguous. The V end was cut by 3 bases, the J end by 2 bases, with 10 bases between. The germline V gene has CDR1 MDHEN and CDR2 SYDVKM. The CDR3 runs 14 residues.

The chain combines TRBV19 with TRBJ2-2, with 10 bases identical to TRBD1. Germline-derived CDR1 and CDR2 are LNHDA and SQIVND (reference sequence). The CDR3 has 17 residues. Trimming cost V 1 base and J 5 bases; bases outside gene matches: 7. The DNA for the CDR3 is TGTGCCAGTAGTATAGCTCTACCGGGACAGGGGACCGGGGAGCTGTTTTTT. This encodes CASSIALPGQGTGELFF. The full variable domain, in which reference TRBV19 and TRBJ2-2 provide the parts outside the CDR3, is DGGITQSPKYLFRKEGQNVTLSCEQNLNHDAMYWYRQDPGQGLRLIYYSQIVNDFQKGDIAEGYSVSREKKESFPLTVTSAQKNPTAFYLCASSIALPGQGTGELFFGEGSRLTVL.